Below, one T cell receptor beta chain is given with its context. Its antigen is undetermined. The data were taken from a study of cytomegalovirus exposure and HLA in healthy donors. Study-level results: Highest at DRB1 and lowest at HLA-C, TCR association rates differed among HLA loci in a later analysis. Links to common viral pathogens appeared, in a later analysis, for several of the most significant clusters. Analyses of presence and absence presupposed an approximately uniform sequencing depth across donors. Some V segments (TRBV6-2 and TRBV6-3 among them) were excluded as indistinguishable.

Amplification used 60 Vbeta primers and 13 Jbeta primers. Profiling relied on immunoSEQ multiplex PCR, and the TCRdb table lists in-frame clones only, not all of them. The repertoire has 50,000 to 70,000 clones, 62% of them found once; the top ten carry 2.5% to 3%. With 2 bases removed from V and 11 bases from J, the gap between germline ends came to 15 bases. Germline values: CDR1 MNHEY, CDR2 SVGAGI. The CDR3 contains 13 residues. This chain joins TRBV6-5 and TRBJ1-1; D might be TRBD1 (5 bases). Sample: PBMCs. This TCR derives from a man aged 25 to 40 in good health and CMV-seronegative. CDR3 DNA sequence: TGTGCCAGCAGTTACAAAGGGCTCCAGGGCGCTTTCTTT. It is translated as CASSYKGLQGAFF.